Detailed here is one T cell receptor beta chain. As yet, its antigen is unknown. The sample originates from a study of beta chain features in type 1 diabetes. Whole-study findings and limits: Among all four CD4+ subsets, Type 1 diabetes patients had TCRB CDR3s that were moderately but significantly shorter.

The trim removed 6 bases at V and 7 bases at J, leaving 15 bases unmatched. Germline values: CDR1 SGHRS, CDR2 YFSETQ. The CDR3 contains 16 residues. CD4+ naive, central memory, regulatory and stem cell-like memory subsets were isolated by sorting on CD45RO/CCR7/CD25/CD127/CD95/CD27. The authors reverse transcribed all of the isolated RNA, so sequencing captured expressed TCRB transcripts. The repertoire was sequenced with immunoSEQ multiplex PCR; TCRdb's copy has only in-frame clones and lacks some. The table has around 70,000 clones, roughly 49% seen once. This receptor was taken from a man between 25 and 39 years old with type 1 diabetes. Sequenced input: central memory CD4+ T cells from blood. The genes are TRBV5-1 and TRBJ2-1, with 8 bases that match TRBD2. This CDR3 reads CASKATERGPGNEQFF. The CDR3 coding sequence is TGCGCCAGCAAGGCCACTGAGCGGGGGCCAGGGAATGAGCAGTTCTTC.